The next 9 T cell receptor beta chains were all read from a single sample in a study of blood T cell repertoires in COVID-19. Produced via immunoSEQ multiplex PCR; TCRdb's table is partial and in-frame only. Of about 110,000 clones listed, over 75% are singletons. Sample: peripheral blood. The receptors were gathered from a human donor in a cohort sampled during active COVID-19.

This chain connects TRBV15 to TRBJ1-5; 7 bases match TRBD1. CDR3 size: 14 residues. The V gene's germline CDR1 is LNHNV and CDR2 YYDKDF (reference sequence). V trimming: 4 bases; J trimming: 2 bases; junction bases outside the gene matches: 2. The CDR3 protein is CATSKGQGNQPQHF. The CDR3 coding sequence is TGTGCCACCAGCAAAGGACAGGGCAATCAGCCCCAGCATTTT.

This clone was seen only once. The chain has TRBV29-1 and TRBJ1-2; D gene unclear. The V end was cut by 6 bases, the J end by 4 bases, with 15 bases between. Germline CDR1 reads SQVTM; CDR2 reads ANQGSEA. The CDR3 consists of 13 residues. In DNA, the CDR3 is TGCAGCGTCCCCTGGGAGGGTGGCTATGGCTACACCTTC. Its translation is CSVPWEGGYGYTF.

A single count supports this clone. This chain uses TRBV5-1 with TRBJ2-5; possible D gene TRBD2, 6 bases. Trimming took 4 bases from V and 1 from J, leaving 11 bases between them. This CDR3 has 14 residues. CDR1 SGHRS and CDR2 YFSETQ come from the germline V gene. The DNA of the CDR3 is TGCGCCAGCAGCCCCCGGGACTTCCAAGAGACCCAGTACTTC. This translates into CASSPRDFQETQYF.

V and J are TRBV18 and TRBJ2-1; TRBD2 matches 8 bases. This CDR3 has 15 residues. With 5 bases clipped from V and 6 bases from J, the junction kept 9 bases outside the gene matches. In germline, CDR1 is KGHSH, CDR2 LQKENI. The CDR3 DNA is TGTGCCAGCTCATCCGGACTAGCCGCCAGCAATGAGCAGTTCTTC. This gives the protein CASSSGLAASNEQFF.

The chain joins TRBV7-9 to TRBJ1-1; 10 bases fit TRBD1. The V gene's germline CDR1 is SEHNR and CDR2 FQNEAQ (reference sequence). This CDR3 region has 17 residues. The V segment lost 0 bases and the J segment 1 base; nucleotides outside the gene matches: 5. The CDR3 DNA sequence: TGTGCCAGCAGCTTAGCGGGACAGGGGCTGGGGAACACTGAAGCTTTCTTT. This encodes CASSLAGQGLGNTEAFF.

In DNA form, the CDR3 reads TGTGCCAGCAGCTTGGAGAGTTGGCTAGCGGGGGGAGCCGGCAATGAGCAGTTCTTC. It yields the protein CASSLESWLAGGAGNEQFF. The chain uses TRBV5-6 and TRBJ2-1, with 11 bases aligning to TRBD2. CDR1 is SGHDT, CDR2 YYEEEE, per germline. The CDR3 is 19 residues long. The V gene end was trimmed by 0 bases and the J gene end by 6 bases; junction bases not matched to a gene: 14.

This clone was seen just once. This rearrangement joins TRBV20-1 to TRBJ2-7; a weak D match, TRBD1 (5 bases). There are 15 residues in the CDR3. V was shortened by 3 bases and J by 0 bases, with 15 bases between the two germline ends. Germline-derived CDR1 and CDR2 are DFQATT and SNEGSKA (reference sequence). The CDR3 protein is CSASSGQRSSYEQYF. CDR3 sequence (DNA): TGCAGTGCTAGTTCAGGGCAAAGAAGCTCCTACGAGCAGTACTTC.

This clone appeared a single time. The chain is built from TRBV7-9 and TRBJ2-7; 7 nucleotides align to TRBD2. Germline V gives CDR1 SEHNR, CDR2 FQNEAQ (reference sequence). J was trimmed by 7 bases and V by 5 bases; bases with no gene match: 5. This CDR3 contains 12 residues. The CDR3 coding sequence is TGTGCCAGCAGCCCGGGGGGAAGAGAGCAGTACTTC. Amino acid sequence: CASSPGGREQYF.

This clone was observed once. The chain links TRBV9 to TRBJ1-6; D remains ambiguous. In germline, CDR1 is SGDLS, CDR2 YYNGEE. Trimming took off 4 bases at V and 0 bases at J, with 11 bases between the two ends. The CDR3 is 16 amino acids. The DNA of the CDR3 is TGTGCCAGCAGCACTCGATCAAGCTCCTATAATTCACCCCTCCACTTT. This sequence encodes CASSTRSSSYNSPLHF.